Listed below are T cell receptor beta chains from one sample, sequenced in a study of T cell repertoires in cytomegalovirus infection. TCRdb analysed the reads with MiXCR anew, one entry per CDR3 protein. The repertoire holds approximately 150,000 distinct CDR3 sequences, with under 20% as singletons. The material sequenced was CD8+ T cells from PBMCs. These TCRs come from a human donor in good health (CMV status not recorded). Some clones in this sample may be carry-over from other donors' samples. Each CDR3 is given with its conserved first and last residue. The D gene is left open where the match is weak. Rows may omit the clone size; those that give it use once, few, many or a size class.

>-|TRBV28|TRBJ2-7|TRBD2
CASSFPLAGGYEQYF
TGTGCCAGCAGTTTTCCACTAGCGGGAGGGTACGAGCAGTACTTC
>few|TRBV4-3|TRBJ1-4|-
CASSQGSATNEKLFF
TGCGCCAGCAGCCAAGGGAGTGCAACTAATGAAAAACTGTTTTTT
>-|TRBV4-1|TRBJ2-1|TRBD2
CASSQALADHNEQFF
TGCGCCAGCAGCCAAGCTCTAGCGGACCACAATGAGCAGTTCTTC
>-|TRBV7-6|TRBJ1-1|-
CASSLSELQGFMNTEAFF
TGTGCCAGCAGCTTATCGGAACTTCAGGGATTCATGAACACTGAAGCTTTCTTT
>-|TRBV6-8|TRBJ1-5|-
CASNKQGPGQPQHF
TGTGCCAGCAATAAGCAGGGTCCTGGGCAGCCCCAGCATTTT
>few|TRBV6-1|TRBJ2-7|-
CASTGDLTYEQYF
TGTGCCAGCACTGGCGACCTGACCTACGAGCAGTACTTC
>-|TRBV29-1|TRBJ2-2|-
CSVDPQNTGELFF
TGCAGCGTTGATCCCCAGAACACCGGGGAGCTGTTTTTT
>-|TRBV28|TRBJ2-2|TRBD2
CASSLELAGEVVGELFF
TGTGCCAGCAGTTTAGAACTAGCGGGAGAAGTAGTCGGGGAGCTGTTTTTT
>-|TRBV6-5|TRBJ2-2|TRBD2
CASSYRVAGFKVEELFF
TGTGCCAGCAGTTACCGGGTAGCGGGGTTTAAGGTCGAGGAGCTGTTTTTT
>-|TRBV7-2|TRBJ2-7|TRBD1
CASSWGQDGYEQYF
TGTGCCAGCAGCTGGGGACAGGACGGCTACGAGCAGTACTTC
>-|TRBV6-2/TRBV6-3|TRBJ2-5|-
CARSWTDYQETQYF
TGTGCCCGCAGTTGGACAGACTACCAAGAGACCCAGTACTTC
>-|TRBV20-1|TRBJ2-1|TRBD2
CSATQASGPYNEQFF
TGCAGTGCCACGCAGGCTAGCGGCCCCTACAATGAGCAGTTCTTC
>-|TRBV7-2|TRBJ1-6|-
CASSFWRFGVPGALHF
TGTGCCAGCAGCTTCTGGAGATTCGGGGTACCCGGGGCCCTCCACTTT
>many|TRBV7-8|TRBJ2-7|TRBD2
CASSIEAPGLFHYEQYF
TGTGCCAGCAGCATAGAGGCACCGGGACTATTCCACTACGAGCAGTACTTC
>few|TRBV7-3|TRBJ1-1|-
CASSLSDLREAFF
TGTGCCAGCAGCTTATCTGATCTCCGTGAAGCTTTCTTT
>few|TRBV5-5|TRBJ1-4|-
CASSSDRYPLREKLFF
TGTGCCAGCAGCTCAGACAGATACCCATTAAGAGAAAAACTGTTTTTT
>-|TRBV7-9|TRBJ2-5|TRBD1
CASSSTTGEETQYF
TGTGCCAGCAGCTCCACGACAGGGGAAGAGACCCAGTACTTC
>-|TRBV28|TRBJ2-3|-
CASSLFRGALDTQYF
TGTGCCAGCAGTTTATTCCGGGGGGCCCTAGATACGCAGTATTTT
>-|TRBV20-1|TRBJ2-7|TRBD2
CSAPGLAGARDEQYF
TGCAGTGCCCCGGGACTAGCGGGAGCTCGCGACGAGCAGTACTTC
>few|TRBV28|TRBJ1-3|-
CASSRKTRDGVEGNTIYF
TGTGCCAGCAGTCGTAAAACCAGGGATGGGGTAGAAGGAAACACCATATATTTT
>-|TRBV6-5|TRBJ1-2|-
CASRGGRVDGYTF
TGTGCCAGCAGGGGGGGCAGGGTCGACGGCTACACCTTC
>many|TRBV7-2|TRBJ2-1|TRBD1
CASSSPGQGYREQFF
TGTGCCAGCAGCTCTCCGGGACAGGGGTATAGGGAGCAGTTCTTC
>few|TRBV6-6|TRBJ2-1|-
CASVEGRGREQFF
TGTGCCAGCGTTGAGGGACGGGGTCGCGAGCAGTTCTTC
>few|TRBV7-8|TRBJ2-1|-
CASSFGSGANNEQFF
TGTGCCAGCAGCTTTGGGTCGGGAGCCAACAATGAGCAGTTCTTC
>few|TRBV11-2|TRBJ2-3|-
CASSEDPVDTQYF
TGTGCCAGCAGCGAAGACCCCGTGGATACGCAGTATTTT
>-|TRBV6-1|TRBJ2-1|-
CASSVPNVGDEQFF
TGTGCCAGCAGTGTCCCGAACGTCGGGGATGAGCAGTTCTTC
>few|TRBV12-3/TRBV12-4|TRBJ2-7|-
CASSSQGRYEQYF
TGTGCCAGCAGTTCCCAGGGGAGGTACGAGCAGTACTTC
>-|TRBV7-2|TRBJ2-5|TRBD2
CASSLVAGDRETQYF
TGTGCCAGCAGCTTAGTAGCGGGGGATCGGGAGACCCAGTACTTC
>few|TRBV4-1|TRBJ2-5|-
CASSQDPPGAQETQYF
TGCGCCAGCAGCCAAGATCCCCCGGGAGCCCAAGAGACCCAGTACTTC
>-|TRBV28|TRBJ2-1|-
CASSLWAGEQFF
TGTGCCAGCAGTTTATGGGCGGGTGAGCAGTTCTTC
>-|TRBV7-8|TRBJ1-5|TRBD1
CASSRGQGSNQPQHF
TGTGCCAGCAGCCGGGGACAGGGGAGCAATCAGCCCCAGCATTTT
>-|TRBV7-2|TRBJ2-7|TRBD2
CASSPRAGVHEQYF
TGTGCCAGCAGCCCCCGCGCGGGGGTCCACGAGCAGTACTTC
>-|TRBV7-2|TRBJ1-1|-
CASSQTGTSEAFF
TGTGCCAGCAGCCAAACCGGGACATCAGAAGCTTTCTTT
>-|TRBV7-9|TRBJ1-2|-
CASSLESSDVYTF
TGTGCCAGCAGCTTAGAATCTTCGGACGTGTACACCTTC
>few|TRBV7-3|TRBJ1-2|TRBD1
CASSLFSAGGLSYGYTF
TGTGCCAGCAGCTTATTTTCGGCAGGGGGATTGAGCTATGGCTACACCTTC
>-|TRBV20-1|TRBJ2-7|TRBD1
CSARDRGAYEQYF
TGCAGTGCTAGGGACAGGGGGGCCTACGAGCAGTACTTC
>many|TRBV7-2|TRBJ2-3|TRBD2
CASSWTSGGRTDTQYF
TGTGCCAGCAGCTGGACCAGCGGGGGCCGCACAGATACGCAGTATTTT
>many|TRBV7-8|TRBJ2-1|TRBD2
CASSGAGNEQFF
TGTGCCAGCAGCGGAGCGGGGAATGAGCAGTTCTTC
>few|TRBV12-3/TRBV12-4|TRBJ2-7|TRBD1
CASRKGTGFLYEQYF
TGTGCCAGCAGAAAAGGGACAGGGTTTCTCTACGAGCAGTACTTC
>few|TRBV27|TRBJ2-7|TRBD2
CASNLPGRGQYF
TGTGCCAGCAACCTTCCGGGGAGGGGGCAGTACTTC
>-|TRBV10-3|TRBJ2-3|-
CAISIRDRGTDTQYF
TGTGCCATCAGTATCCGGGACCGAGGCACAGATACGCAGTATTTT
>many|TRBV7-2|TRBJ2-7|-
CASSLVGRPYEQYF
TGTGCCAGCAGCTTAGTGGGTCGTCCCTACGAGCAGTACTTC
>-|TRBV6-2/TRBV6-3|TRBJ2-7|-
CASSSDIASYEQYF
TGTGCCAGCAGCTCGGACATTGCCTCCTACGAGCAGTACTTC
>few|TRBV12-3/TRBV12-4|TRBJ2-7|TRBD2
CASSLAGGVYEQYF
TGTGCCAGCAGCTTAGCGGGGGGGGTCTACGAGCAGTACTTC
>many|TRBV6-2/TRBV6-3|TRBJ2-7|TRBD2
CASSYSKTKRGGNSYEQYF
TGTGCCAGCAGTTACTCGAAGACTAAGCGGGGGGGAAACTCCTACGAGCAGTACTTC
>few|TRBV27|TRBJ2-1|TRBD1
CASSLRTGPYYNEQFF
TGTGCCAGCAGTCTCCGGACAGGGCCATATTACAATGAGCAGTTCTTC
>-|TRBV28|TRBJ2-4|-
CASSFIAAIAKNIQYF
TGTGCCAGCAGTTTTATAGCAGCCATAGCCAAAAACATTCAGTACTTC
>-|TRBV5-6|TRBJ1-4|-
CASSSIRTVKLFF
TGTGCCAGCAGCTCGATCCGGACCGTCAAACTGTTTTTT
>-|TRBV7-9|TRBJ1-1|-
CASSLVGGVNTEAFF
TGTGCCAGCAGCTTAGTGGGGGGGGTGAACACTGAAGCTTTCTTT
>once|TRBV20-1|TRBJ1-5|TRBD1
CSASRPGTGSQPQHF
TGCAGTGCTAGTCGACCCGGGACAGGGAGCCAGCCCCAGCATTTT